This TCR beta chain was found in a study of T cell changes during pregnancy in multiple sclerosis. Only in-frame clones appear in the TCRdb table, and some are missing; sequencing was by immunoSEQ multiplex PCR. The sample includes around 130,000 clones, about 96% of them seen just once. This CDR3 is built from 14 residues. Germline CDR1 SGHNT, CDR2 YYREEE (reference sequence). The J segment lost 7 bases and the V segment lost 4 bases, leaving 10 bases of the junction unmatched. This clonotype originated in a female donor with multiple sclerosis, enrolled in a pregnancy study. This specimen was peripheral blood, taken after pregnancy. V and J are TRBV5-4 and TRBJ1-2, with 7 bases matching TRBD1. The DNA of the CDR3 is TGTGCCAGCAGCCTCATCCAGGGGGGACCTGGCTACACCTTC. Protein product: CASSLIQGGPGYTF.